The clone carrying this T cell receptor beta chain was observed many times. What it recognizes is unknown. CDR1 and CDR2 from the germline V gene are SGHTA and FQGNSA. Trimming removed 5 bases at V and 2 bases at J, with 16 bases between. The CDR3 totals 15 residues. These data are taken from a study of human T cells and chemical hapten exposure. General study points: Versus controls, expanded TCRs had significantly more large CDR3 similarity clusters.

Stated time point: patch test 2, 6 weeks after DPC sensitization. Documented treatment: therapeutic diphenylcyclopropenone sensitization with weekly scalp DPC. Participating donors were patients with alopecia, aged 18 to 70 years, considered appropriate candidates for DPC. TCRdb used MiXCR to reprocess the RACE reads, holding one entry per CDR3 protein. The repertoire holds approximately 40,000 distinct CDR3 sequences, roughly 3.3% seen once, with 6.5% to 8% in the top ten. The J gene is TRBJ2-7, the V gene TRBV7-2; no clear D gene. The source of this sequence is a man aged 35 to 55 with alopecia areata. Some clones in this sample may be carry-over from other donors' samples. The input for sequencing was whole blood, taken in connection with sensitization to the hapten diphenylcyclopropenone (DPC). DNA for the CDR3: TGTGCCAGCAGCCCGTTAGATGAATCCCCCTACGAGCAGTACTTC. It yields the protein CASSPLDESPYEQYF.